Shown below are 22 T cell receptor beta chains from a single sample sequenced in a study of vaccination effects on CD4 cells after COVID-19 (dated by TCRdb to the early 2020s). Antigens for these TCRs are unknown. To identify antigen-specific CD4+ T cell clonotypes by their expansion, the ViraFEST assay first stimulated PBMC with viral peptide pools and then applied TCR sequencing. After less than 13 days of culture, CD4+ T cells were isolated with the EasySep CD4+ T cell isolation kit. Convalescent patients had PCR-confirmed SARS-CoV-2 infection between March and December 2020, before Alpha, Beta and Delta variants emerged in the United States. Libraries were built with the immunoSEQ multiplex PCR assay. Here the immuneACCESS table is served through TCRdb, limited to in-frame sequences with V and J called. Missing clones are a known gap in these copies; in checked studies unresolved V genes cover under half, and the rest lacks a known reason. Across this sample there are 25,000 to 35,000 clones, with under 80% seen only once. The ten largest clones capture 28% of the sample.

Sequences were derived from CD4+ T cells from PBMCs cultured with a peptide pool, sampled before COVID-19 vaccination. The receptor source for this set is a human donor who had a prior SARS-CoV-2 infection.

This sequence joins TRBV11-3 and TRBJ2-1; 9 bases match TRBD2. The CDR3 runs 15 residues. V trimming: 5 bases; J trimming: 4 bases; junction bases outside the gene matches: 6. Per the germline V gene, CDR1 is SGHNT and CDR2 is YENEEA. CDR3 sequence: CASSISGSDYNEQFF. The CDR3 DNA sequence: TGTGCCAGCAGCATTAGCGGGAGCGATTACAATGAGCAGTTCTTC.

This clone was seen once. The chain uses TRBV24-1 and TRBJ2-1, with D perhaps given as TRBD1 or TRBD2 (5 bases each). The V gene lost 4 bases and the J gene lost 8 bases, with 14 bases spanning the gap. Germline CDR1 and CDR2: KGHDR and SFDVKD. The CDR3 extends over 14 amino acids. The CDR3 DNA sequence: TGTGCCACCAGTGACCCCTGGGACCGGGATGAGCAGTTCTTC. Translated: CATSDPWDRDEQFF.

CDR3 sequence reads: CASSFLQGTYNSPLHF. CDR3 DNA: TGCGCCAGCAGCTTTTTACAGGGTACTTATAATTCACCCCTCCACTTT. V gene TRBV5-1 combines with J gene TRBJ1-6, with D tentatively TRBD1 (6 bases). Germline CDR1 and CDR2: SGHRS and YFSETQ. The V end was cut by 2 bases, the J end by 4 bases, with 13 bases between. There are 16 residues in the CDR3.

The CDR3 loop reads CASMYFGQPQHF. CDR3 nucleotides: TGTGCCAGCATGTATTTTGGTCAGCCCCAGCATTTT. This chain links TRBV12-3 or TRBV12-4 with TRBJ1-5; no definite D call. The CDR3 has 12 amino acids. Trimming cost V 7 bases and J 6 bases, with 10 bases left between them.

The CDR3 loop reads CASSITGRNTGELFF. The DNA of the CDR3 is TGTGCCAGCAGCATCACCGGACGGAACACCGGGGAGCTGTTTTTT. This rearrangement joins TRBV7-9 to TRBJ2-2, with D unclear. With 5 bases removed from V and 1 base from J, the gap between germline ends came to 11 bases. The CDR3 length is 15 residues. Germline V gene sequence: CDR1 SEHNR, CDR2 FQNEAQ (reference sequence). The full variable domain, rest sourced from reference TRBV7-9 and TRBJ2-2, is DTGVSQNPRHKITKRGQNVTFRCDPISEHNRLYWYRQTLGQGPEFLTYFQNEAQLEKSRLLSDRFSAERPKGSFSTLEIQRTEQGDSAMYLCASSITGRNTGELFFGEGSRLTVL.

The rearrangement uses TRBV2 and TRBJ1-4; 9 nucleotides agree with TRBD1. The CDR3 is 14 amino acids. J gave up 5 bases and V 5 bases, and 3 bases lay outside the gene matches. CDR1 is SNHLY and CDR2 is FYNNEI in the germline V gene. The CDR3 DNA is TGTGCCAGCAGTACCGGGACAGGGAATGAAAAACTGTTTTTT. Translated: CASSTGTGNEKLFF.

The gene calls are TRBV3-1 (or the pseudogene TRBV3-2) and TRBJ2-3; D gene unclear. V dropped 6 bases and J dropped 5 bases, with 9 bases sitting between them. CDR3 length equals 12 residues. CDR1 is LGHDT, CDR2 YNNKEL, per germline (reference sequence). CDR3 region: CASSFSQDTQYF. In DNA, the CDR3 is TGTGCCAGCAGTTTTAGTCAAGATACGCAGTATTTT.

The chain links TRBV24-1 to TRBJ2-3; TRBD1 is a possible D gene (5 bases). V was pared by 2 bases and J by 8 bases, with 10 bases between. This CDR3 comprises 13 residues. CDR1 is KGHDR and CDR2 is SFDVKD in the germline V gene. The CDR3 sequence: CATSDSRQPTQYF. The CDR3 DNA is TGTGCCACCAGTGATTCTCGACAGCCTACGCAGTATTTT.

V and J are TRBV10-3 and TRBJ2-5; the D call may be TRBD1 or TRBD2 (5 bases each). Trimming removed 4 bases from V and 4 bases from J, with 16 bases in between. CDR1 and CDR2 from the germline V gene are ENHRY and SYGVKD. This CDR3 region has 15 residues. The chain's CDR3 is CAISVRDPSRETQYF. The CDR3, as DNA: TGTGCCATCAGTGTCCGGGACCCCAGCCGAGAGACCCAGTACTTC.

The genes are TRBV7-9 and TRBJ2-2; tentatively, D is TRBD1 (6 bases). The CDR3 runs to 16 residues. Looked up from germline, CDR1 is SEHNR and CDR2 is FQNEAQ (reference sequence). Trimming cost V 1 base and J 4 bases, with 13 bases left between them. CDR3 DNA sequence: TGTGCCAGCAGCTTAGTAGCGACGACAGGCACCGGGGAGCTGTTTTTT. Its protein is CASSLVATTGTGELFF.

The V and J genes are TRBV5-6 and TRBJ1-2, with D possibly TRBD1 on 5 matching bases. V gave up 1 base and J gave up 1 base, with 14 bases separating them. CDR3 length: 16 residues. Germline V lookup: CDR1 SGHDT, CDR2 YYEEEE. CDR3 sequence: CASSLFGGALNYGYTF. The CDR3 DNA reads TGTGCCAGCAGCTTGTTTGGCGGGGCCCTTAACTATGGCTACACCTTC. The whole variable domain, filled in from reference TRBV5-6 and TRBJ1-2, reads DAGVTQSPTHLIKTRGQQVTLRCSPKSGHDTVSWYQQALGQGPQFIFQYYEEEERQRGNFPDRFSGHQFPNYSSELNVNALLLGDSALYLCASSLFGGALNYGYTFGSGTRLTVV.

V gene TRBV13 combines with J gene TRBJ2-7, with D perhaps matching TRBD2 (6 bases). V gave up 5 bases and J gave up 0 bases, with 17 bases separating them. The CDR3 runs 16 residues. Germline V gives CDR1 PRHDT, CDR2 FYEKMQ (reference sequence). The CDR3 protein is CASSGIRRRDSYEQYF. CDR3 DNA: TGTGCCAGCAGCGGCATCCGACGGCGGGACTCCTACGAGCAGTACTTC.

The V and J genes are TRBV19 and TRBJ2-2; D call uncertain. Germline values: CDR1 LNHDA, CDR2 SQIVND (reference sequence). CDR3 size: 16 residues. The V and J ends lost 1 base and 4 bases respectively, with 13 bases between them. The CDR3 nucleotides are TGTGCCAGTAGTATAGGACACCTTGGGTCCACCGGGGAGCTGTTTTTT. Translating gives CASSIGHLGSTGELFF.

This clone came up a few times. V usage is TRBV6-2 or TRBV6-3 and J usage is TRBJ1-2; 8 bases agree with TRBD1. The CDR3 sequence is 14 residues long. Germline CDR1 reads MNHEY; CDR2 reads SVGEGT. With V trimmed by 6 bases and J by 7 bases, 10 bases remained unmatched. In DNA form, the CDR3 reads TGTGCCAGCAGCTCCCGGACAGGGTTCGGTGGCTACACCTTC. Translating gives CASSSRTGFGGYTF.

This clone came up a few times. This chain uses TRBV12-3 or TRBV12-4 with TRBJ1-5; D is undetermined. The V end lost 1 base, the J end lost 6 bases, and 1 base lay between the germline ends. This CDR3 is 11 amino acids long. The chain's CDR3 is CASSLGQPQHF. In nucleotides, the CDR3 is TGTGCCAGCAGTTTAGGTCAGCCCCAGCATTTT.

V usage is TRBV5-1 and J usage is TRBJ1-1, with unresolved D. Trimming left V 0 bases short and J 0 bases short, with 6 bases between. The CDR3 covers 14 residues. Germline V gene lookup returns CDR1 SGHRS and CDR2 YFSETQ. CDR3 nucleotide sequence: TGCGCCAGCAGCTTGGGCGGAATGAACACTGAAGCTTTCTTT. This gives the protein CASSLGGMNTEAFF.

V gene TRBV4-2 combines with J gene TRBJ2-2; 12 nucleotides agree with TRBD2. The CDR3 has 17 amino acids. CDR1 is LGHNA and CDR2 is YNFKEQ in the germline V gene. J was trimmed by 5 bases and V by 0 bases; bases with no gene match: 4. CDR3 DNA: TGTGCCAGCAGCCAAGAATCTAGCGGGGGGGGAACCGGGGAGCTGTTTTTT. It is translated as CASSQESSGGGTGELFF.

The chain joins TRBV4-1 to TRBJ2-7, with TRBD1 matching over 7 bases. J was trimmed by 7 bases and V by 4 bases; bases with no gene match: 10. CDR3 length: 14 residues. Germline V gene data show CDR1 as MGHRA and CDR2 as YSYEKL. CDR3: CASSPQWTGVEQYF. The CDR3 DNA sequence: TGCGCCAGCAGCCCGCAATGGACAGGTGTGGAGCAGTACTTC.

This chain uses TRBV11-2 with TRBJ2-1; 8 positions match TRBD2. CDR1 is SGHAT, CDR2 FQNNGV, per germline. Trimming at V came to 1 base and at J to 3 bases, leaving 5 bases not matched to a gene. This CDR3 has 16 amino acids. CDR3 sequence: CASSLGAGGYYNEQFF. The CDR3 DNA sequence: TGTGCCAGCAGCTTAGGGGCGGGGGGTTACTACAATGAGCAGTTCTTC.

CDR3 amino acids: CASSHVPGEDNYGYTF. The CDR3 DNA reads as TGTGCCAGCAGCCACGTCCCAGGAGAGGATAACTATGGCTACACCTTC. The chain has TRBV14 and TRBJ1-2; D gene ambiguous. This CDR3 contains 16 residues. The V gene's germline CDR1 is SGHDN and CDR2 FVKESK. V shed 3 bases and J shed 1 base, with 15 bases lying between them.

V and J are TRBV20-1 and TRBJ2-7; 8 bases match TRBD2. Germline V gene lookup returns CDR1 DFQATT and CDR2 SNEGSKA (reference sequence). This CDR3 has 14 residues. Losses at the gene ends were 3 bases for V and 6 bases for J; bases not matched to a gene: 10. The CDR3 sequence: CSASPAGVVGEQYF. DNA of the CDR3: TGCAGTGCTAGTCCAGCGGGAGTTGTCGGCGAGCAGTACTTC.

J is TRBJ2-7 and V is TRBV5-1; 8 bases are a match to TRBD2. Losses at the gene ends were 0 bases for V and 6 bases for J; bases not matched to a gene: 11. The CDR3 covers 16 residues. Germline values: CDR1 SGHRS, CDR2 YFSETQ. CDR3 protein: CASSLAGVERGTEQYF. DNA of the CDR3: TGCGCCAGCAGCTTGGCGGGGGTGGAGCGGGGGACCGAGCAGTACTTC. The full variable domain, in which reference TRBV5-1 and TRBJ2-7 provide the parts outside the CDR3, is KAGVTQTPRYLIKTRGQQVTLSCSPISGHRSVSWYQQTPGQGLQFLFEYFSETQRNKGNFPGRFSGRQFSNSRSEMNVSTLELGDSALYLCASSLAGVERGTEQYFGPGTRLTVT.